This record covers a single T cell receptor (beta chain). This CDR3 comprises 17 residues. The V and J ends lost 3 bases and 5 bases, in that order; junction bases with no gene match: 6. Germline-derived CDR1 and CDR2 are MRHNA and SNTAGT. These data come from a study of cytomegalovirus exposure and HLA in healthy donors. The study drew the donors from its approximately 110-subject validation cohort, separate from the approximately 690-subject first cohort. Produced via immunoSEQ multiplex PCR; TCRdb's table is partial and in-frame only. The sample shows 150,000 or so clones, about 86% of them seen only once.

Sequenced material: PBMCs. The sequence was collected from a human donor in good health. The rearrangement uses TRBV6-4 and TRBJ2-1; 14 nucleotides align to TRBD2. In DNA form, the CDR3 reads TGTGCCAGCAGTGAAGAGGGACTAGCGGGGGTTCACAATGAGCAGTTCTTC. Its translation is CASSEEGLAGVHNEQFF.